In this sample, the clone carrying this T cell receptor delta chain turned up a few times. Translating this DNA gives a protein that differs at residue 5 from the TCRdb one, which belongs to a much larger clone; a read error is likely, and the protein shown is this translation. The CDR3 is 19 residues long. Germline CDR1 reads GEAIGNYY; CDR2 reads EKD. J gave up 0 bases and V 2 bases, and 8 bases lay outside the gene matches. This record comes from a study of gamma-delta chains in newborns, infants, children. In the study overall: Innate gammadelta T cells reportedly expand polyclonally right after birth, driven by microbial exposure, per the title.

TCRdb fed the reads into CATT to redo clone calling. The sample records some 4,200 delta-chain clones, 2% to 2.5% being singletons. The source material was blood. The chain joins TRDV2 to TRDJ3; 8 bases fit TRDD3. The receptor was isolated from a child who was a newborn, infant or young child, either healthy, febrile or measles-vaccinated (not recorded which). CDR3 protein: CACDIWGTLSSWDTRQMFF. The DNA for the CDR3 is TGTGCCTGTGACATCTGGGGGACCTTGAGCTCCTGGGACACCCGACAGATGTTTTTC.